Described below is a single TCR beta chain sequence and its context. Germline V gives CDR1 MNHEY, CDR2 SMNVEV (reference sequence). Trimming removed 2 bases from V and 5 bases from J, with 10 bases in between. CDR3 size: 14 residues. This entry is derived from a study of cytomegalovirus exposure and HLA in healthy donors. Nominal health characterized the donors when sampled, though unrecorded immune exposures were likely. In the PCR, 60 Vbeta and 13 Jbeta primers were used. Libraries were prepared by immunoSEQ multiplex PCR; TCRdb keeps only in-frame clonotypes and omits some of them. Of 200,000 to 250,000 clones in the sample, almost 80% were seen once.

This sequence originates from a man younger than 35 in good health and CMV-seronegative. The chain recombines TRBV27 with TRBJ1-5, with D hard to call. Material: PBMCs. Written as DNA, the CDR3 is TGTGCCAGCAGTTTAGAATACGGAGATCAGCCCCAGCATTTT. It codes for CASSLEYGDQPQHF.